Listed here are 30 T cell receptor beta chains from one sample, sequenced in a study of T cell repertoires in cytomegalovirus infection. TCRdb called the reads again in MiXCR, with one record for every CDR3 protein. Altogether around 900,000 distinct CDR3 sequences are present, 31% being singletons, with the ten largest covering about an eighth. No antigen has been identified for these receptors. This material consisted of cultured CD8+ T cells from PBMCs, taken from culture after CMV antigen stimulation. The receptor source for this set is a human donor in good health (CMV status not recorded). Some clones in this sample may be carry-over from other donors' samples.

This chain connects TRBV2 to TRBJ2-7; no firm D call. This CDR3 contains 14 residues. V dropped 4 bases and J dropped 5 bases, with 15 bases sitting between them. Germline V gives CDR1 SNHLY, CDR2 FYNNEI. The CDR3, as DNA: TGTGCCAGCAGTGGCCTTAGTAACACCGACGAGCAGTACTTC. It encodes CASSGLSNTDEQYF. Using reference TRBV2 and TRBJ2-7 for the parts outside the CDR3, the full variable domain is EPEVTQTPSHQVTQMGQEVILRCVPISNHLYFYWYRQILGQKVEFLVSFYNNEISEKSEIFDDQFSVERPDGSNFTLKIRSTKLEDSAMYFCASSGLSNTDEQYFGPGTRLTVT.

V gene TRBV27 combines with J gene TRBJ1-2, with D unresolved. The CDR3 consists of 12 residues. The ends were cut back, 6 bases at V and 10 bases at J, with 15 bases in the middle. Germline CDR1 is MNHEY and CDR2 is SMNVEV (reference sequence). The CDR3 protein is CASSEAGGDYTF. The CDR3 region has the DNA TGTGCCAGCAGCGAGGCCGGAGGAGACTACACCTTC.

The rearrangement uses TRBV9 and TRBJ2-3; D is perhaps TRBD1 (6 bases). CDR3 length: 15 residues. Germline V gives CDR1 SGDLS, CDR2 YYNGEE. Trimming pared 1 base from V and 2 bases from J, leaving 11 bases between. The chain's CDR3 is CASSVQTGLTDTQYF. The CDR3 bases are TGTGCCAGCAGCGTACAGACAGGACTCACAGATACGCAGTATTTT.

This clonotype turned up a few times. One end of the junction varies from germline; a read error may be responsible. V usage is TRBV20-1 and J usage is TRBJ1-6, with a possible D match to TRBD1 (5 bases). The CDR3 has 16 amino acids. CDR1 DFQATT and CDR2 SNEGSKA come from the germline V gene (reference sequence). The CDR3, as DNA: TGCAGTGCTAGACACTTGACCGACAGTGGGGATTCGCCCCTCCACTTT. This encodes CSARHLTDSGDSPLHF.

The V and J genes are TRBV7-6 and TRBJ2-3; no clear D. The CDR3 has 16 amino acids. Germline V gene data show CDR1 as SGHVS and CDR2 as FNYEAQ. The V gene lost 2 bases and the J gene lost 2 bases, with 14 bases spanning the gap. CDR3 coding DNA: TGTGCCAGCAGCTTATTTCGGCAGGCTAACACAGATACGCAGTATTTT. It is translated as CASSLFRQANTDTQYF.

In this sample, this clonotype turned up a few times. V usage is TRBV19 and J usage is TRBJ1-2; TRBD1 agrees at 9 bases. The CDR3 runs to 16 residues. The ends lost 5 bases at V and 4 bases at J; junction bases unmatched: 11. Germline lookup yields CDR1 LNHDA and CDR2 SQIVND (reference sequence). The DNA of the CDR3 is TGTGCCAGTAGTCGAGTCCGGGACAGGGCAATCTATGGCTACACCTTC. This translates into CASSRVRDRAIYGYTF.

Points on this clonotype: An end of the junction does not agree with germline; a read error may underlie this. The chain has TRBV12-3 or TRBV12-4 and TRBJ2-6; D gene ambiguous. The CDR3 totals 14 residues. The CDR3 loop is CASSLGPGTNVLTF. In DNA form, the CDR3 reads TGTGCCAGCAGTCTAGGGCCTGGGACCAACGTCCTGACTTTC.

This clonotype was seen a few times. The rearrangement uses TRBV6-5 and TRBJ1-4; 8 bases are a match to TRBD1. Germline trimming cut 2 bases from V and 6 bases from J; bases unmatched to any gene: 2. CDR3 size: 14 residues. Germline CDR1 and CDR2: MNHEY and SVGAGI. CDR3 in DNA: TGTGCCAGCAGTTACGGGACAGGCGATGAAAAACTGTTTTTT. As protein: CASSYGTGDEKLFF.

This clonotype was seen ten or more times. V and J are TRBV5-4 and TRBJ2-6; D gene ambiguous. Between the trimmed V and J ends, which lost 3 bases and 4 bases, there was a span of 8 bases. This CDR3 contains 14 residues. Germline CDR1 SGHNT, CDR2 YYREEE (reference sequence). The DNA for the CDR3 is TGTGCCAGCAGCTCGACGGAAGGGGCCAACGTCCTGACTTTC. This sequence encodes CASSSTEGANVLTF. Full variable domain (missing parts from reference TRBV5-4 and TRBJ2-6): ETGVTQSPTHLIKTRGQQVTLRCSSQSGHNTVSWYQQALGQGPQFIFQYYREEENGRGNFPPRFSGLQFPNYSSELNVNALELDDSALYLCASSSTEGANVLTFGAGSRLTVL.

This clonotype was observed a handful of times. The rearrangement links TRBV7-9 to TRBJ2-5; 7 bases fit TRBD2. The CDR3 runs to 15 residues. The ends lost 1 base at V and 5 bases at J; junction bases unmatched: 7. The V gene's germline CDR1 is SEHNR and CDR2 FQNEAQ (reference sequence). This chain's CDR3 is CASSLDQTSRETQYF. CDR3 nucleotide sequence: TGTGCCAGCAGCTTAGATCAGACTAGCAGGGAGACCCAGTACTTC.

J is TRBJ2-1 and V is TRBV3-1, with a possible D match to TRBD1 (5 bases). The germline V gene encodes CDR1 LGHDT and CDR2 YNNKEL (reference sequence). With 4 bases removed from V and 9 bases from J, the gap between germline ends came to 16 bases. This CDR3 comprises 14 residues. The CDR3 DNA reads TGTGCCAGCAGCCCAAGTCTAGGGGTTGGTGAGCAGTTCTTC. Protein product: CASSPSLGVGEQFF.

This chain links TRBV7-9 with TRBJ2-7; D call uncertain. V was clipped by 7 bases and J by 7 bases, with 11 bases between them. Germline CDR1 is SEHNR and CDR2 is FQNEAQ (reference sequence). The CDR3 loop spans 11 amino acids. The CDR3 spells CASTSKGEQYF. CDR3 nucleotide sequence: TGTGCCAGCACCTCGAAGGGTGAGCAGTACTTC.

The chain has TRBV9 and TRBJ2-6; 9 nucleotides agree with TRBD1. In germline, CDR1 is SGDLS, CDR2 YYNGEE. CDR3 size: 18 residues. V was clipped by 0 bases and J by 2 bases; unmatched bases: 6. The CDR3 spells CASSVAVDRGAGANVLTF. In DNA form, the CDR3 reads TGTGCCAGCAGCGTAGCGGTGGACAGGGGCGCTGGGGCCAACGTCCTGACTTTC.

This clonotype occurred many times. The CDR3 reads CASSFTWGGGASGNTIYF. CDR3 nucleotide sequence: TGTGCCAGCAGTTTTACCTGGGGAGGGGGCGCGAGTGGAAACACCATATATTTT. The chain joins TRBV28 to TRBJ1-3; 7 bases line up with TRBD1. J lost 3 bases, V lost 3 bases, and 14 bases had no gene match. Germline V gene sequence: CDR1 MDHEN, CDR2 SYDVKM. The CDR3 loop spans 18 amino acids.

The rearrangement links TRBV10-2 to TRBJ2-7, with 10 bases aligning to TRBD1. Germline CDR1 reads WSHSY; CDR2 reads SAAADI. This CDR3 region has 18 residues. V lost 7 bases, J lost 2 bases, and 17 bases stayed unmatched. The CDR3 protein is CASKMPGQGLPGAYEQYF. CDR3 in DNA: TGCGCCAGCAAGATGCCGGGACAGGGGCTCCCGGGGGCCTACGAGCAGTACTTC.

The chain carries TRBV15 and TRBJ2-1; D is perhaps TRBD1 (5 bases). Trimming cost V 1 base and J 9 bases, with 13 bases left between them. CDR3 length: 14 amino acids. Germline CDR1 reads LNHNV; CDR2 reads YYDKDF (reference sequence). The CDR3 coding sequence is TGTGCCACCAGCAGAGCCAGGGCGGTGGTTGAGCAGTTCTTC. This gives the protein CATSRARAVVEQFF.

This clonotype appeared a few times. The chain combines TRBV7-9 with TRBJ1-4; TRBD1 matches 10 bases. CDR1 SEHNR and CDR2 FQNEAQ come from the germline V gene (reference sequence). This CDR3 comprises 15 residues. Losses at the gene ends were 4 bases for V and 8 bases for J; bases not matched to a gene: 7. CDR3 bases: TGTGCCAGCAGCTCGCCGACAGGGGGCTTGGAAAAACTGTTTTTT. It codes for CASSSPTGGLEKLFF. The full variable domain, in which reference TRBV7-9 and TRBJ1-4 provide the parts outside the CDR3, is DTGVSQNPRHKITKRGQNVTFRCDPISEHNRLYWYRQTLGQGPEFLTYFQNEAQLEKSRLLSDRFSAERPKGSFSTLEIQRTEQGDSAMYLCASSSPTGGLEKLFFGSGTQLSVL.

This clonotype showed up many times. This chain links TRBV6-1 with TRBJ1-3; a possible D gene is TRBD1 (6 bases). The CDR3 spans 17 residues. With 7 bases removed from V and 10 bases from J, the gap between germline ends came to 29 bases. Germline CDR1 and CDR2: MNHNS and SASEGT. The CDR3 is CASISKDSLGSSWTIYF. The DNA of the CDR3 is TGTGCCAGCATCAGCAAGGACAGTTTGGGGTCGAGTTGGACCATATATTTT.

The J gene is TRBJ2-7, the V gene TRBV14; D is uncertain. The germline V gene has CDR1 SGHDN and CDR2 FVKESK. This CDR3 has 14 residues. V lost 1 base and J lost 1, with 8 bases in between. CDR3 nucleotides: TGTGCCAGCAGCCAAGGGATGAGATCCTACGAGCAGTACGTC. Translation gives CASSQGMRSYEQYV.

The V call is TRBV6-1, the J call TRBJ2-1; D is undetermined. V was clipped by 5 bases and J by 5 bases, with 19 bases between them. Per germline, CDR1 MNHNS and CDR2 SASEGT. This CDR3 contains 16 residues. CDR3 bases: TGTGCCAGCAGTCCGTCCCGCTATAGAGGCGACAATGAGCAGTTCTTC. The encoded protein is CASSPSRYRGDNEQFF.

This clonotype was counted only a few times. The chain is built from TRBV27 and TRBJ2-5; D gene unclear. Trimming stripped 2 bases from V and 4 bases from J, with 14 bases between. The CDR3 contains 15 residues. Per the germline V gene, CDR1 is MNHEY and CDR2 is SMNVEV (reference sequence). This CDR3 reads CASSLELASRETQYF. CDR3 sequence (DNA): TGTGCCAGCAGTTTAGAGTTAGCCTCCAGAGAGACCCAGTACTTC.

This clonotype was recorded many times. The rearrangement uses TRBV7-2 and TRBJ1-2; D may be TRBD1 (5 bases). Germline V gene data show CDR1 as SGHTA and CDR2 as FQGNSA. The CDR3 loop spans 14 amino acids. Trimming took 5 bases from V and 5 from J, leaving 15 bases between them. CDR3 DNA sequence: TGTGCCAGCAGCACCCCGGGGCCGAGATATGGCTACACCTTC. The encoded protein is CASSTPGPRYGYTF.

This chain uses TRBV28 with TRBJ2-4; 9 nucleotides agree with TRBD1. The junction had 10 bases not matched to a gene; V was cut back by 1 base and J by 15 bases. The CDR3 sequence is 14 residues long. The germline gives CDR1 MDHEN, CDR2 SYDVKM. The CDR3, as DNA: TGTGCCAGCAGTTTATCCGCGGACAGGGGAAAATGGTACTTC. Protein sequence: CASSLSADRGKWYF.

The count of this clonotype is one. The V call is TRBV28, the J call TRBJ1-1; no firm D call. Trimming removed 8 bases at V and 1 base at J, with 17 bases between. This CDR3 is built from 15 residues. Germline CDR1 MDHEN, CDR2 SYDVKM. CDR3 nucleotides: TGTGCCAGCGAACTCGAAGGAGGGCCGAACACTGAAGCTTTCTTT. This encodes CASELEGGPNTEAFF.

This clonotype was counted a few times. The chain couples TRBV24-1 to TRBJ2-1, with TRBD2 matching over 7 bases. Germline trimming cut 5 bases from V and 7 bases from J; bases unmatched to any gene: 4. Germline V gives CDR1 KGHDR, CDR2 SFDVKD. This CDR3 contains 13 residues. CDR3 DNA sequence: TGTGCCACCAGTGGGGAGGGTATTAATGAGCAGTTCTTC. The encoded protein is CATSGEGINEQFF.

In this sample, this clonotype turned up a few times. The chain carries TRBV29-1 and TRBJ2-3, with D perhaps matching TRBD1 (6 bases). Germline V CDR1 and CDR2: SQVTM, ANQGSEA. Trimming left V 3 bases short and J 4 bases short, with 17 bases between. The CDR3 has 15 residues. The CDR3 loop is CSVDGVARGADTQYF. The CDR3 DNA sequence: TGCAGCGTTGACGGTGTTGCCAGGGGCGCAGATACGCAGTATTTT.

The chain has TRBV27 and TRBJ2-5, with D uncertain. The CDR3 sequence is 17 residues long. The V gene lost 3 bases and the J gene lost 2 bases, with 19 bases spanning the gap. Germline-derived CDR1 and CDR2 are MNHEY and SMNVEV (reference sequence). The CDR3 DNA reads TGTGCCAGCAGTTTTTCCTCGGCAGTGGCACAACAAGAGACCCAGTACTTC. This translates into CASSFSSAVAQQETQYF.

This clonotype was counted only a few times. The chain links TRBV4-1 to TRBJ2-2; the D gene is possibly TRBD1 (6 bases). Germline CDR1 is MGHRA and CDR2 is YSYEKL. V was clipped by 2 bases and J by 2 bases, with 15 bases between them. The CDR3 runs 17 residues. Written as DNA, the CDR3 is TGCGCCAGCAGCCAAATGCCAGGGGCTCCAAACACCGGGGAGCTGTTTTTT. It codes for CASSQMPGAPNTGELFF.

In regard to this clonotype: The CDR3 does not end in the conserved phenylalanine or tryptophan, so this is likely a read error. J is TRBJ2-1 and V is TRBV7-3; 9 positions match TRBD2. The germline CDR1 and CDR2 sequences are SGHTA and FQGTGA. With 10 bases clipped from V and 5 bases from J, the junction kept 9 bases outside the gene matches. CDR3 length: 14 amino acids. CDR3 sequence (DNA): TGTGCCATCTGGGGACTAGCCGACAACAATGAGCAGTTCTAC. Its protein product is CAIWGLADNNEQFY.

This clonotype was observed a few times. CDR3 sequence: CASSRGPGTQYF. CDR3 nucleotides: TGTGCCAGCAGCCGCGGACCGGGTACGCAGTATTTT. The chain uses TRBV11-3 and TRBJ2-3; D call uncertain. Trimming pared 5 bases from V and 8 bases from J, leaving 11 bases between. CDR1 SGHNT and CDR2 YENEEA come from the germline V gene. The CDR3 contains 12 residues.